This record looks at one T cell receptor beta chain sequence and its context. There are 17 residues in the CDR3. The germline V gene has CDR1 SGHRS and CDR2 YFSETQ. These data come from a study of T cells expressing NK-cell markers. For each CDR3 protein, TCRdb gives one entry from its re-call of the 5' RACE reads, without DNA. Its table records approximately 420,000 distinct CDR3 sequences. The sequence derives from a woman between 45 and 60 years old in good health. Sequences were obtained from blood T cells: a sorted CD56 or NKG2C T cell subset, CD4+ or CD8+ T cells, or bulk PBMC T cells (not recorded which). V gene TRBV5-1 combines with J gene TRBJ2-5; there is no DNA to check the TCRdb D call of TRBD2. CDR3 sequence: CASSLTRTSAYQETQYF.